Listed here is a single T cell receptor (beta chain). Its target is unknown. V gave up 9 bases and J gave up 0 bases, with 9 bases separating them. The germline gives CDR1 SNHLY, CDR2 FYNNEI. This CDR3 comprises 12 residues. Measured with immunoSEQ multiplex PCR; TCRdb has only the in-frame clones, and not every one. The repertoire holds roughly 150,000 clones, with approximately 87% as singletons. This entry belongs to a study of T cell responses to AZD1222 COVID-19 vaccine. Study-wide results and caveats: Once two AZD1222 doses were given, Spike-specific TCR breadth and depth went up. Reportedly, nearly half the spike-specific TCRs target unmutated variant regions. Spike-wide vaccine-associated CD4 TCRs dominated at 160-218 and 743-854.

Some second doses came at about 4 weeks and others at about 12 weeks; these were pooled. This chain uses TRBV2 with TRBJ2-7; D is perhaps TRBD2 (5 bases). Sequencing used peripheral blood, obtained 28 days after the second AZD1222 dose. The source of this sequence is an adult who received the AZD1222 COVID-19 vaccine. The CDR3: CASSASSYEQYF. CDR3 nucleotide sequence: TGTGCCAGTAGCGCCAGCTCCTACGAGCAGTACTTC.